This entry lists 29 T cell receptor beta chains sequenced from one sample in a study of blood T cell repertoires in COVID-19 (dated by TCRdb to 2018 to 2020). Library generation was performed with the immunoSEQ multiplex PCR assay. In TCRdb, the immuneACCESS table is reduced to in-frame sequences with V and J assigned. These tables do not hold every clone; where another copy was compared, an unresolved V gene accounts for under half, and the others remain unexplained. This sample lists 65,000 to 85,000 clones; 78% were detected once. In total, the top ten clones hold roughly 15% of the sample. Sequenced material: peripheral blood. The origin of the receptors is a human donor in a cohort sampled during active COVID-19.

The chain recombines TRBV6-5 with TRBJ2-5; the match to TRBD2 covers 8 bases. V shed 4 bases, J shed 4 bases, and the junction held 5 bases outside the gene matches. The germline gives CDR1 MNHEY, CDR2 SVGAGI. The CDR3 consists of 14 residues. CDR3 in amino acids: CASSSPRGGETQYF. The CDR3 bases are TGTGCCAGCAGTTCACCCCGGGGGGGAGAGACCCAGTACTTC.

The chain joins TRBV19 to TRBJ2-3; no definite D call. The V end lost 2 bases, the J end lost 0 bases, and 9 bases lay between the germline ends. Germline CDR1 and CDR2: LNHDA and SQIVND (reference sequence). The CDR3 contains 15 residues. In DNA form, the CDR3 reads TGTGCCAGTAGTATATCGGTAGCTAGCACAGATACGCAGTATTTT. This encodes CASSISVASTDTQYF.

The V call is TRBV19, the J call TRBJ2-5; TRBD2 agrees at 11 bases. This CDR3 region has 15 residues. The trim removed 1 base at V and 9 bases at J, leaving 7 bases unmatched. CDR1 and CDR2 (germline): LNHDA, SQIVND (reference sequence). CDR3: CASSIGTSGSDAQYF. For the CDR3, the DNA is TGTGCCAGTAGTATAGGGACTAGCGGGTCAGATGCCCAGTACTTC. Drawing the rest from reference TRBV19 and TRBJ2-5, the complete variable domain is DGGITQSPKYLFRKEGQNVTLSCEQNLNHDAMYWYRQDPGQGLRLIYYSQIVNDFQKGDIAEGYSVSREKKESFPLTVTSAQKNPTAFYLCASSIGTSGSDAQYFGPGTRLLVL.

This chain connects TRBV15 to TRBJ2-1; 12 bases are shared with TRBD1. The CDR3 is made up of 14 amino acids. V dropped 5 bases and J dropped 7; count of bases not matched to a gene: 3. Germline V gene sequence: CDR1 LNHNV, CDR2 YYDKDF (reference sequence). This chain's CDR3 is CATSPGQGANEQFF. CDR3 DNA sequence: TGTGCCACCAGCCCGGGACAGGGGGCGAATGAGCAGTTCTTC.

The sample holds a few counts of this clone. The CDR3 reads CASSGSQGRRNGYTF. CDR3 nucleotide sequence: TGTGCCAGCAGTGGATCACAGGGCAGGCGGAATGGCTACACCTTC. This chain uses TRBV27 with TRBJ1-2; a possible D gene is TRBD1 (6 bases). The CDR3 totals 15 residues. Trimming removed 5 bases at V and 6 bases at J, with 19 bases between. Germline V gene sequence: CDR1 MNHEY, CDR2 SMNVEV (reference sequence).

The gene calls are TRBV4-1 and TRBJ1-1, with a tentative D call TRBD1 (5 bases). Germline CDR1 reads MGHRA; CDR2 reads YSYEKL. The germline V and J ends were trimmed by 4 bases and 1 base, with 13 bases remaining between them. This CDR3 is 15 amino acids long. CDR3 loop: CASSPKVGGNTEAFF. As DNA, the CDR3 is TGCGCCAGCAGCCCGAAGGTCGGGGGGAACACTGAAGCTTTCTTT.

The genes are TRBV28 and TRBJ2-5, with TRBD2 as a possible D gene (5 bases). Germline assignment: CDR1 MDHEN and CDR2 SYDVKM. Trimming removed 6 bases from V and 1 base from J, with 9 bases in between. This CDR3 has 13 amino acids. The CDR3 is CASRSGSQETQYF. Written as DNA, the CDR3 is TGTGCCAGCAGAAGTGGGAGCCAAGAGACCCAGTACTTC.

This chain uses TRBV19 with TRBJ1-2, with 9 bases lining up with TRBD1. Germline V CDR1 and CDR2: LNHDA, SQIVND (reference sequence). Trimming at V came to 4 bases and at J to 1 base, leaving 13 bases not matched to a gene. The CDR3 is made up of 18 amino acids. The CDR3 region has the DNA TGTGCCAGTAGTACCAGCATACCCCGGGACAGGGATAACTATGGCTACACCTTC. Its translation is CASSTSIPRDRDNYGYTF.

This clone was counted a few times. J is TRBJ2-5 and V is TRBV27; 9 nucleotides agree with TRBD1. Unmatched junction bases numbered 4, after V lost 1 base and J lost 4 bases. The CDR3 is 15 amino acids. Germline CDR1 and CDR2: MNHEY and SMNVEV (reference sequence). CDR3 in amino acids: CASSLWTGVGETQYF. CDR3 nucleotide sequence: TGTGCCAGCAGTTTATGGACAGGGGTAGGAGAGACCCAGTACTTC.

The gene calls are TRBV3-1 (or the pseudogene TRBV3-2) and TRBJ2-3; TRBD2 is a possible D gene (6 bases). This CDR3 has 13 amino acids. Looked up from germline, CDR1 is LGHDT and CDR2 is YNNKEL (reference sequence). Trimming shortened V by 1 base and J by 4 bases, and 6 bases separated the two germline ends. The CDR3 coding sequence is TGTGCCAGCAGCCAAGCGGGGGCAGATACGCAGTATTTT. Its protein is CASSQAGADTQYF.

This clone was counted a single time. V gene TRBV6-5 combines with J gene TRBJ2-5; 7 nucleotides agree with TRBD2. The V gene end was trimmed by 5 bases and the J gene end by 5 bases; junction bases not matched to a gene: 5. CDR1 is MNHEY and CDR2 is SVGAGI in the germline V gene. The CDR3 covers 13 residues. DNA of the CDR3: TGTGCCAGCAGTCGTGGACTAGGGGAGACCCAGTACTTC. Translation gives CASSRGLGETQYF.

This clone was counted a few times. This chain links TRBV9 with TRBJ1-6; D remains unclear. The CDR3 is made up of 12 amino acids. Deletions cut 3 bases from V and 12 bases from J, with 10 bases between. Germline-derived CDR1 and CDR2 are SGDLS and YYNGEE. The CDR3 loop is CASSEGGLPLHF. CDR3 bases: TGTGCCAGCAGCGAGGGAGGATTACCCCTCCACTTT.

This clone was detected only once. This chain links TRBV29-1 with TRBJ1-1; D is perhaps TRBD1 (6 bases). Trimming took 7 bases from V and 4 from J, leaving 16 bases between them. The CDR3 runs 13 residues. In germline, CDR1 is SQVTM, CDR2 ANQGSEA. As DNA, the CDR3 is TGCAGCGGCTATCCGGGACATCCCACTGAAGCTTTCTTT. Its translation is CSGYPGHPTEAFF.

The chain employs TRBV7-9 and TRBJ2-5; TRBD2 might be the D (5 bases). V was clipped by 6 bases and J by 5 bases, with 7 bases between them. Looked up from germline, CDR1 is SEHNR and CDR2 is FQNEAQ (reference sequence). The CDR3 is 11 amino acids. The CDR3 nucleotides read TGTGCCAGCAGATGGGAGGAGACCCAGTACTTC. This gives the protein CASRWEETQYF.

This clone showed up many times. This chain joins TRBV5-4 and TRBJ2-7; tentative D call: TRBD2 (6 bases). V was shortened by 0 bases and J by 5 bases, with 12 bases between the two germline ends. The CDR3 is 14 residues long. Looked up from germline, CDR1 is SGHNT and CDR2 is YYREEE (reference sequence). CDR3 in DNA: TGTGCCAGCAGCTTGGACACGGGGGACCACGAGCAGTACTTC. Amino acids: CASSLDTGDHEQYF.

The chain links TRBV6-6 to TRBJ2-2; D may be TRBD1 (5 bases). The germline V and J ends were trimmed by 2 bases and 3 bases, with 10 bases remaining between them. Looked up from germline, CDR1 is MNHNY and CDR2 is SVGAGI (reference sequence). The CDR3 is 15 amino acids. For the CDR3, the DNA is TGTGCCAGCAGTTACGGCAGGGCCCACACCGGGGAGCTGTTTTTT. It specifies CASSYGRAHTGELFF.

The chain employs TRBV4-3 and TRBJ1-5; the D gene is possibly TRBD1 (6 bases). With 0 bases removed from V and 3 bases from J, the gap between germline ends came to 18 bases. The CDR3 has 18 residues. Germline CDR1 LGHNA, CDR2 YSLEER. CDR3 in amino acids: CASSQDRDGTKVNQPQHF. In nucleotides, the CDR3 is TGCGCCAGCAGCCAAGATCGGGATGGGACAAAAGTCAATCAGCCCCAGCATTTT.

This clone has more than one count but fewer than ten. V is TRBV2 and J is TRBJ1-2; TRBD1 might be the D (6 bases). The CDR3 is made up of 14 amino acids. V lost 1 base, J lost 3 bases, and 9 bases lay in between. Germline V lookup: CDR1 SNHLY, CDR2 FYNNEI. The CDR3 coding sequence is TGTGCCAGCAGTGAAGGGACAGATTACTATGGCTACACCTTC. Encoded protein: CASSEGTDYYGYTF.

This clone showed up just a few times. As DNA, the CDR3 is TGTGCCAGCCAGGGGTCCGGAAACACCATATATTTT. Translating gives CASQGSGNTIYF. The rearrangement uses TRBV9 and TRBJ1-3, with a possible D match to TRBD1 (6 bases). The ends were cut back, 7 bases at V and 4 bases at J, with 9 bases in the middle. CDR3 length equals 12 residues. Germline assignment: CDR1 SGDLS and CDR2 YYNGEE.

The chain employs TRBV6-5 and TRBJ1-1, with D possibly TRBD1 on 6 matching bases. Germline assignment: CDR1 MNHEY and CDR2 SVGAGI. The CDR3 loop spans 14 amino acids. V was shortened by 7 bases and J by 5 bases, with 17 bases between the two germline ends. CDR3 in amino acids: CASIQGRGGTEAFF. CDR3 sequence (DNA): TGTGCCAGCATCCAGGGAAGGGGGGGGACTGAAGCTTTCTTT.

The count of this clone is one. The V and J genes are TRBV10-1 and TRBJ2-5; D possibly corresponds to TRBD1 (6 bases). The V gene's germline CDR1 is WNHNN and CDR2 SYGVQD (reference sequence). The CDR3 extends over 15 amino acids. V gave up 2 bases and J gave up 5 bases, with 15 bases separating them. CDR3 amino acids: CASSEAGGGEETQYF. The DNA for the CDR3 is TGCGCCAGCAGTGAGGCTGGGGGCGGCGAGGAGACCCAGTACTTC.

The gene calls are TRBV7-8 and TRBJ1-5; D is ambiguous. Trimming took 5 bases from V and 1 from J, leaving 3 bases between them. The CDR3 runs to 12 residues. Per the germline V gene, CDR1 is SGHVS and CDR2 is FQNEAQ. This CDR3 reads CASSLSNQPQHF. CDR3 sequence (DNA): TGTGCCAGCAGCCTAAGCAATCAGCCCCAGCATTTT.

The chain combines TRBV5-6 with TRBJ1-3; D gene unclear. Trimming removed 4 bases from V and 0 bases from J, with 8 bases in between. The V gene's germline CDR1 is SGHDT and CDR2 YYEEEE. The CDR3 has 14 residues. DNA of the CDR3: TGTGCCAGCAGCCAAGAGTTCTCTGGAAACACCATATATTTT. Translated: CASSQEFSGNTIYF.

CDR3 nucleotides: TGTGCCACCAGTGATTTATCGACTCCTGGAAACACCATATATTTT. Its protein is CATSDLSTPGNTIYF. The rearrangement joins TRBV24-1 to TRBJ1-3, with D hard to call. V lost 1 base and J lost 2, with 8 bases in between. Germline CDR1 and CDR2: KGHDR and SFDVKD. CDR3 length: 15 residues.

V and J are TRBV9 and TRBJ2-7; weak D call: TRBD2 (6 bases). Germline CDR1 reads SGDLS; CDR2 reads YYNGEE. V shed 0 bases and J shed 4 bases, with 14 bases lying between them. This CDR3 has 15 amino acids. The CDR3 nucleotides read TGTGCCAGCAGCGTAGGCGGAGGGGATCCGTACGAGCAGTACTTC. Translation gives CASSVGGGDPYEQYF.

This chain links TRBV6-5 with TRBJ1-6; TRBD1 might be the D (6 bases). The length of the CDR3 is 13 residues. CDR1 and CDR2 from the germline V gene are MNHEY and SVGAGI. V lost 7 bases to trimming and J lost 7 bases, with 11 bases between them. The CDR3 DNA reads TGTGCCAGCACCCAGGACAGAAATTCACCCCTCCACTTT. This encodes CASTQDRNSPLHF.

The chain uses TRBV14 and TRBJ2-3, with 8 nucleotides matching TRBD1. The junction had 5 bases not matched to a gene; V was cut back by 4 bases and J by 2 bases. CDR1 is SGHDN and CDR2 is FVKESK in the germline V gene. This CDR3 comprises 15 residues. This chain's CDR3 is CASSLGQGTTDTQYF. As DNA, the CDR3 is TGTGCCAGCAGCCTCGGACAGGGAACCACAGATACGCAGTATTTT.

This clone came up once. The chain links TRBV28 to TRBJ2-7, with 8 bases aligning to TRBD2. The germline V gene has CDR1 MDHEN and CDR2 SYDVKM. This CDR3 contains 13 residues. The V segment lost 8 bases and the J segment 2 bases; nucleotides outside the gene matches: 5. CDR3 residues: CASETRGAYEQYF. For the CDR3, the DNA is TGTGCCAGCGAAACGCGGGGGGCCTACGAGCAGTACTTC.

The chain joins TRBV18 to TRBJ2-7; 8 bases are shared with TRBD1. The CDR3 has 14 amino acids. The V and J ends lost 6 bases and 5 bases, in that order; junction bases with no gene match: 9. Germline loops: CDR1 KGHSH, CDR2 LQKENI. The CDR3 sequence: CASSRGDRGHEQYF. The CDR3 DNA follows: TGTGCCAGCTCCCGGGGAGACAGGGGCCACGAGCAGTACTTC.